Below, 24 T cell receptor beta chains from the same sample are listed, as sequenced in a study of cytomegalovirus exposure and HLA in healthy donors. A multiplex PCR was run with 60 Vbeta primers and 13 Jbeta primers. Data came from immunoSEQ multiplex PCR; TCRdb stores just in-frame clones and leaves some out. The sample holds approximately 150,000 clones. The sequenced sample consisted of PBMCs. These TCRs come from a woman between 35 and 50 years old in good health and CMV-seronegative.

The chain links TRBV5-4 to TRBJ2-2; possibly TRBD2 for D (6 bases). With 3 bases removed from V and 6 bases from J, the gap between germline ends came to 18 bases. From germline, CDR1 is SGHNT and CDR2 YYREEE (reference sequence). This CDR3 has 16 amino acids. The CDR3 nucleotides are TGTGCCAGCAGCTCAGCGGGCCGTGAAATGTCCGGGGAGCTGTTTTTT. It codes for CASSSAGREMSGELFF.

The chain joins TRBV5-1 to TRBJ2-5; TRBD1 aligns across 8 bases. The germline V gene encodes CDR1 SGHRS and CDR2 YFSETQ. The trim removed 3 bases at V and 5 bases at J, leaving 15 bases unmatched. This CDR3 has 17 residues. The CDR3 nucleotides are TGCGCCAGCAGCTCCAACAGGGGGGCGGGGAATCAGGAGACCCAGTACTTC. Amino acid sequence: CASSSNRGAGNQETQYF.

The CDR3 here is CASKAGMGTGELFF. The CDR3 DNA follows: TGTGCCAGTAAGGCGGGGATGGGCACCGGGGAGCTGTTTTTT. V usage is TRBV19 and J usage is TRBJ2-2; possibly TRBD2 for D (6 bases). The CDR3 has 14 amino acids. Per the germline V gene, CDR1 is LNHDA and CDR2 is SQIVND (reference sequence). V lost 7 bases and J lost 4, with 13 bases in between.

CDR3 region: CASSDSEGGTDTQYF. CDR3 DNA sequence: TGTGCCAGCAGTGACTCGGAGGGAGGCACAGATACGCAGTATTTT. The genes are TRBV6-4 and TRBJ2-3, with D perhaps TRBD2 (6 bases). Between the trimmed V and J ends, which lost 0 bases and 1 base, there was a span of 8 bases. Germline V gene data show CDR1 as MRHNA and CDR2 as SNTAGT. This CDR3 is 15 amino acids long.

V usage is TRBV20-1 and J usage is TRBJ1-1; no clear D gene. The V end lost 4 bases, the J end lost 7 bases, and 7 bases lay between the germline ends. There are 10 residues in the CDR3. Looked up from germline, CDR1 is DFQATT and CDR2 is SNEGSKA (reference sequence). For the CDR3, the DNA is TGCAGTGCTAAGAGGGTTGAAGCTTTCTTT. Translated: CSAKRVEAFF.

The V call is TRBV6-6, the J call TRBJ1-1; no definite D call. Trimming pared 7 bases from V and 5 bases from J, leaving 14 bases between. CDR1 MNHNY and CDR2 SVGAGI come from the germline V gene (reference sequence). This CDR3 comprises 13 residues. CDR3 bases: TGTGCCAGCATCCCGGGTAAGGCGACTGAAGCTTTCTTT. Protein: CASIPGKATEAFF.

The chain recombines TRBV19 with TRBJ2-7, with TRBD1 matching over 11 bases. The CDR3 runs to 14 residues. Germline V CDR1 and CDR2: LNHDA, SQIVND (reference sequence). Trimming removed 5 bases from V and 4 bases from J; junction bases left unmatched: 4. The CDR3 is CASSPGTGGYEQYF. CDR3 nucleotides: TGTGCCAGTAGTCCCGGGACAGGGGGGTACGAGCAGTACTTC.

The rearrangement joins TRBV6-1 to TRBJ2-3, with TRBD2 matching over 7 bases. The V and J ends lost 2 bases and 6 bases, in that order; junction bases with no gene match: 11. This CDR3 has 16 residues. The germline gives CDR1 MNHNS, CDR2 SASEGT. The CDR3 region has the DNA TGTGCCAGCAGTGAATATGGTGGGGGGGGTCTGGATACGCAGTATTTT. It encodes CASSEYGGGGLDTQYF.

The chain uses TRBV5-1 and TRBJ1-1; 8 bases are shared with TRBD1. V gave up 0 bases and J gave up 1 base; unmatched junction bases: 5. The length of the CDR3 is 16 residues. In germline, CDR1 is SGHRS, CDR2 YFSETQ. The CDR3 bases are TGCGCCAGCAGCTTGGGTGGGACAGGATGGAACACTGAAGCTTTCTTT. Its translation: CASSLGGTGWNTEAFF.

This CDR3 reads CASRSSVSSYNEQFF. CDR3 nucleotides: TGTGCCAGCAGATCTAGCGTTAGCTCCTACAATGAGCAGTTCTTC. The chain couples TRBV27 to TRBJ2-1; D may be TRBD2 (6 bases). Germline V CDR1 and CDR2: MNHEY, SMNVEV (reference sequence). Trimming removed 6 bases at V and 0 bases at J, with 12 bases between. This CDR3 contains 15 residues.

The chain combines TRBV7-3 with TRBJ1-6; D is unresolved. CDR3 length: 15 amino acids. Germline-derived CDR1 and CDR2 are SGHTA and FQGTGA. The V and J ends lost 0 bases and 8 bases respectively, with 11 bases between them. The CDR3 reads CASSLTGVKDSPLHF. The CDR3 DNA sequence: TGTGCCAGCAGCTTAACCGGGGTTAAGGATTCACCCCTCCACTTT.

The V gene is TRBV9, the J gene TRBJ2-1; D remains ambiguous. Germline CDR1 reads SGDLS; CDR2 reads YYNGEE. Trimming removed 3 bases from V and 8 bases from J, with 9 bases in between. This CDR3 is built from 12 residues. In nucleotides, the CDR3 is TGTGCCAGCAGCGCGACGGAGTATGAGCAGTTCTTC. Its protein product is CASSATEYEQFF.

V usage is TRBV7-2 and J usage is TRBJ1-3; 10 bases are shared with TRBD1. Germline loops: CDR1 SGHTA, CDR2 FQGNSA. V shed 5 bases and J 0 bases; nucleotides not matched to a gene: 4. The CDR3 loop spans 16 amino acids. CDR3 DNA sequence: TGTGCCAGCAGCCGACAGGGGGCCAACTCTGGAAACACCATATATTTT. This encodes CASSRQGANSGNTIYF.

The DNA for the CDR3 is TGTGCCAGCAGCCCCGGACAGGGGAGGGAGACCCAGTACTTC. It translates to CASSPGQGRETQYF. The J gene is TRBJ2-5, the V gene TRBV7-2, with 9 bases matching TRBD1. The CDR3 is 14 amino acids. Germline V CDR1 and CDR2: SGHTA, FQGNSA. Losses at the gene ends were 5 bases for V and 5 bases for J; bases not matched to a gene: 6. The variable domain in full, completed from reference TRBV7-2 and TRBJ2-5, reads GAGVSQSPSNKVTEKGKDVELRCDPISGHTALYWYRQSLGQGLEFLIYFQGNSAPDKSGLPSDRFSAERTGGSVSTLTIQRTQQEDSAVYLCASSPGQGRETQYFGPGTRLLVL.

The chain is built from TRBV10-3 and TRBJ2-1; D is undetermined. This CDR3 is 12 amino acids long. V lost 8 bases to trimming and J lost 4 bases, with 9 bases between them. CDR1 and CDR2 (germline): ENHRY, SYGVKD. The CDR3: CAILIAYNEQFF. CDR3 DNA sequence: TGTGCCATCTTGATTGCGTACAATGAGCAGTTCTTC.

The V and J genes are TRBV9 and TRBJ1-2; D is possibly TRBD1 (6 bases). V gave up 0 bases and J gave up 3 bases, with 15 bases separating them. The CDR3 runs 16 residues. Germline CDR1 is SGDLS and CDR2 is YYNGEE. The CDR3 nucleotides are TGTGCCAGCAGCGTAGCTAGTTGGGGGCGCGACTATGGCTACACCTTC. This sequence encodes CASSVASWGRDYGYTF.

The gene calls are TRBV7-9 and TRBJ1-2; tentatively, D is TRBD1 (5 bases). Trimming removed 1 base from V and 5 bases from J, with 14 bases in between. Per germline, CDR1 SEHNR and CDR2 FQNEAQ (reference sequence). The CDR3 has 15 amino acids. CDR3 loop: CASSLGGTGRYGYTF. The CDR3 bases are TGTGCCAGCAGCTTAGGAGGGACTGGGAGATATGGCTACACCTTC. Full variable domain (missing parts from reference TRBV7-9 and TRBJ1-2): DTGVSQNPRHKITKRGQNVTFRCDPISEHNRLYWYRQTLGQGPEFLTYFQNEAQLEKSRLLSDRFSAERPKGSFSTLEIQRTEQGDSAMYLCASSLGGTGRYGYTFGSGTRLTVV.

V gene TRBV7-6 combines with J gene TRBJ2-5; 16 bases are a match to TRBD2. J lost 4 bases, V lost 5 bases, and 13 bases had no gene match. Germline V CDR1 and CDR2: SGHVS, FNYEAQ. This CDR3 has 19 amino acids. The CDR3 region has the DNA TGTGCCAGCAGCCCCCTCCCCGGGACTAGCGGGGGGGCCGGAGAGACCCAGTACTTC. It translates to CASSPLPGTSGGAGETQYF.

The chain recombines TRBV2 with TRBJ1-6; 7 positions agree with TRBD1. The CDR3 length is 13 residues. J was trimmed by 7 bases and V by 7 bases; bases with no gene match: 4. CDR1 SNHLY and CDR2 FYNNEI come from the germline V gene. The CDR3 spells CASTRQGNSPLHF. CDR3 bases: TGTGCCAGCACCCGACAGGGCAATTCACCCCTCCACTTT.

The genes are TRBV6-6 and TRBJ1-2; TRBD1 matches 9 bases. This CDR3 spans 14 amino acids. The J segment lost 4 bases and the V segment lost 6 bases, leaving 6 bases of the junction unmatched. From germline, CDR1 is MNHNY and CDR2 SVGAGI (reference sequence). The CDR3 nucleotides are TGTGCCAGCAGACAGGGGGCGCCGGGCTATGGCTACACCTTC. It translates to CASRQGAPGYGYTF.

The genes are TRBV9 and TRBJ1-4; 8 nucleotides align to TRBD1. The J segment lost 7 bases and the V segment lost 4 bases, leaving 6 bases of the junction unmatched. The V gene's germline CDR1 is SGDLS and CDR2 YYNGEE. The CDR3 totals 14 residues. CDR3 nucleotide sequence: TGTGCCAGCAGCCATACAGGGGGGGTTGAAAAACTGTTTTTT. Protein product: CASSHTGGVEKLFF.

The V and J genes are TRBV7-2 and TRBJ2-7; the D gene is possibly TRBD1 (6 bases). Germline CDR1 is SGHTA and CDR2 is FQGNSA. The CDR3 is 15 residues long. With 5 bases removed from V and 5 bases from J, the gap between germline ends came to 19 bases. DNA of the CDR3: TGTGCCAGCAGCCAAGAGGGGCAGGGGTGGGACGAGCAGTACGTC. The encoded protein is CASSQEGQGWDEQYV.

In nucleotides, the CDR3 is TGTGCCAGCAGCCCCCAACTTACGCAGTATTTT. Translation: CASSPQLTQYF. V gene TRBV7-2 combines with J gene TRBJ2-3; the D is unclear. Germline CDR1 and CDR2: SGHTA and FQGNSA. This CDR3 contains 11 residues. The V end lost 5 bases, the J end lost 8 bases, and 8 bases lay between the germline ends.

This sequence joins TRBV13 and TRBJ1-2; 7 nucleotides match TRBD1. Germline V lookup: CDR1 PRHDT, CDR2 FYEKMQ (reference sequence). There are 16 residues in the CDR3. Losses at the gene ends were 0 bases for V and 4 bases for J; bases not matched to a gene: 8. The CDR3 is CASSLGLNRGFYGYTF. Written as DNA, the CDR3 is TGTGCCAGCAGCTTAGGCCTCAACAGGGGATTCTATGGCTACACCTTC.